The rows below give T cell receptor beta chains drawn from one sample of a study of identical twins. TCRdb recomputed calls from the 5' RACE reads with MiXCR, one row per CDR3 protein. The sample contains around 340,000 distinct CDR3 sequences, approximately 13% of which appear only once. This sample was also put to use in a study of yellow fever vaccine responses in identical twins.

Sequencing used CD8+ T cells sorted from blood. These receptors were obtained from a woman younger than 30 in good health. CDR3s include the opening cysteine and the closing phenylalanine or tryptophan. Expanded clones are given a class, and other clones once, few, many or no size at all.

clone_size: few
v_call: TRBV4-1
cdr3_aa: CASSQDRLQGGQFF

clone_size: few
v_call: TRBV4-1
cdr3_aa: CASSQDRALSTDTQYF

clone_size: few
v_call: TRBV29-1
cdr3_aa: CSTTETASNYGYTF

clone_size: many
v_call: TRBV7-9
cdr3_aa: CASSLLGGTEAFF

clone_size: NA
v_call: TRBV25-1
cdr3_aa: CASSEWGDSPLHF

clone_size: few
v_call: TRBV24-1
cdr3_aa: CATSESGTGNTEAFF

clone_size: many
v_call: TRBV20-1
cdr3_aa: CSAGGQGDASGMFF

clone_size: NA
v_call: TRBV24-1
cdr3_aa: CATSDSTGSFLSYTF

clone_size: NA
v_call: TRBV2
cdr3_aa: CASSDHRSREWLVYEQYF

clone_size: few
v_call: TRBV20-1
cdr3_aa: CSAGSGRDYEQYF

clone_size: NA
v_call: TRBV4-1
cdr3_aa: CASSHVGPQQDYEQYF

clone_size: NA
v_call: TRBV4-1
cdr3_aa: CATAAKIGRTTDTQYF

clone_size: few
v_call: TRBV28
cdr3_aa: CASRPREHTEGTQYF

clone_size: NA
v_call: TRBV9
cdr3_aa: CASSVGGAGKETQYF

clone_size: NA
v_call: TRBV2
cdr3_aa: CASSDTDRGQTEAFF

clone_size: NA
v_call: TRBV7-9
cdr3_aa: CASSPGTSGSRSYEQYF

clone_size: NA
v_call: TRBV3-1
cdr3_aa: CASSQDFRAVYEQYF

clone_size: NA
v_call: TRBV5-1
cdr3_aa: CASSYPVRETQYF

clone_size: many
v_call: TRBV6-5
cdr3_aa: CASSYGTGDQPQHF

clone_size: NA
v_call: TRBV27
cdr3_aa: CASSLGGGRTGELFF